This record covers a single T cell receptor (beta chain). The germline gives CDR1 MGHDK, CDR2 SYGVNS. The CDR3 length is 14 residues. Trimming removed 6 bases from V and 11 bases from J, with 17 bases in between. Some clones are missing from TCRdb's copy, which holds only in-frame ones; the method was immunoSEQ multiplex PCR. The table includes fewer than 300,000 clones, around 90% detected once. This sample is part of a study of blood T cell repertoires in COVID-19. Study background: From the United States, Italy and Spain came samples of acute and convalescent COVID-19. PBMCs, B-cell-depleted T cells, or T cells provided the cDNA or gDNA that made up the material.

Each participant's cohort was designated according to participant-reported clinical history. Specimen: PBMCs or T cells enriched from blood (not recorded which). This chain links TRBV25-1 with TRBJ1-6; TRBD1 is a possible D gene (5 bases). This TCR derives from a woman between 25 and 40 years old who had recovered from COVID-19. For the CDR3, the DNA is TGTGCCAGCAGACCGGGACTTCTGAATCCACCCCTCCACTTT. As protein: CASRPGLLNPPLHF.